This T cell receptor beta chain was captured in a study of cytomegalovirus exposure and HLA in healthy donors (dated by TCRdb to between 2016 and 2019). About the full investigation: According to an earlier analysis of a few hundred of the donors, roughly 180 million T cells yielded 100 million or so unique TCR beta sequences and around 300 Gb of sequence data. Roughly 290 gigabases of sequencing data and tens of millions of unique TCR sequences made up an early release that covered 640 HLA-typed donors. Among the roughly 430 genotyped donors, around 81% belonged to the genetic ancestry cluster associated with self-reported Caucasian donors. The study aimed to test whether signatures of past pathogen exposure could be identified by cataloging public T cell receptors. Using immunosequencing, the study profiled T cell repertoires from 666 subjects and related those repertoires to cytomegalovirus serostatus. A separate validation cohort of over 95 different subjects was used in addition to the approximately 610-subject first cohort. The study combined high-throughput TCR immunosequencing, statistical association of individual TCRs with disease status, and machine learning to predict cytomegalovirus infection status. A later analysis re-analyzed previously published TCR beta repertoires from roughly 630 donors and added high-resolution HLA genotyping to study TCR occurrence patterns. Rather than drawing on any new phenotypic data, the later analysis identified candidate immune exposures from TCR beta sequences and the way those sequences occurred across donors. An earlier analysis of 587 of the donors applied high-throughput TCR beta sequencing to assess whether each TCR beta V gene segment acted as functional or pseudogenic. Donor age, sex, ethnicity and CMV serostatus were compiled alongside the repertoire data. In a later genetic analysis, genome-wide SNP genotypes for about 55% of the 666 donors were used, and that subset was treated as a discovery cohort. All discovery cohort repertoires had been generated on a single sequencing platform. Both class I and class II loci were covered by HLA typing, at four-digit resolution. Typing coverage differed by locus: A, B, C, DRB1 and DQB1 were typed in roughly 620-630 donors, DQA1 in 522, DPA1 in around 610, and DPB1 in 472. Because of strong linkage in the cohort, a handful of DR-DQ haplotypes were treated as single units for association and clustering. Across around 400 genotyped donors of the cohort, an average of approximately 240,000 unique TCR beta nucleotide sequences per donor were sequenced, and roughly a sixth of those sequences were non-productive.

Comment on this clone: Its antigen is still unknown. Base qualities are not recorded, but no much larger clone differs from it by a single base.

V and J are truncated by 6 bases and 1 base respectively, leaving an intervening sequence of 15 bases. The CDR3, cysteine through phenylalanine, is 15 amino acids long. Only the CDR3 DNA stays, 45 bases, in frame from base 1. The germline V gene yields MNHEY for CDR1 and SVGAGI for CDR2. Library generation was performed with the immunoSEQ multiplex PCR assay. The multiplex PCR relied on a mix of 60 forward primers for TCR Vbeta segments and 13 reverse primers for TCR Jbeta segments. The CDR3 region of rearranged TCR beta genes was amplified from genomic DNA by a multiplex PCR assay. Amplified TCR beta libraries were sequenced as 87-base-pair reads on the Illumina HiSeq System. As for the original processing: Across the 670 or so repertoires, a later analysis counted some 81 million unique TCR beta chains, approximately 12 million of which were shared by at least two donors. To remove PCR and sequencing errors, raw reads were error-corrected and collapsed into unique sequences using a nearest-neighbor algorithm that merged closely related sequences. To assign V, D and J gene segments, CDR3 sequences were aligned to IMGT reference sequences. For a sequence to be retained, a match of at least six nucleotides was required to both a V gene segment and a J gene segment. A rearrangement was called productive if the CDR3 had no stop codons and remained in frame with V and J, and every other rearrangement was called non-productive. CDR3 was defined by IMGT convention, running from the second conserved V-encoded cysteine to the conserved J-encoded phenylalanine. In an earlier analysis of 587 of the donors, sequences lacking an unambiguous match to a single V gene segment were excluded. In an earlier analysis of approximately 590 of the donors, V segments were called functional above 56.7% productive rearrangements and were called segregating when the between-donor standard deviation exceeded 5%. A statistical classification framework was developed to diagnose cytomegalovirus status using the catalog of TCR beta chain sequences. In a later analysis, V and J genes were assigned by comparing TCR nucleotide sequences against IMGT/GENE-DB human TR gene sequences. Using the TCRdist pipeline, a later analysis assigned CDR3 sequences along with most-parsimonious VDJ recombination scenarios. In a later analysis, every TCR beta chain was defined by the combination of its CDR3 amino acid sequence and its V-gene family, and reads without a unique V-gene family were dropped. In a later analysis, 450 to 600 highly shared, low-generation-probability nucleotide sequences were removed to address suspected cross-contamination and a sequencing artifact. A later analysis calculated a clonal expansion index for each public chain from normalized within-repertoire ranks of inferred template counts. In a later analysis, generation probabilities were computed using a VDJ recombination model fitted to out-of-frame rearrangements, and the results were checked against IGoR. Hypergeometric tests were used in a later analysis to score TCR-TCR, TCR-HLA and TCR-CMV co-occurrence, with a repertoire-size bias correction applied to the TCR pairs. A later analysis estimated false discovery rates by permuting HLA or CMV assignments 20 times. In a later analysis, co-occurring TCRs were grouped using DBSCAN, and TCRdist sequence similarity was added for clustering within HLA-allele-positive subsets. Co-occurrence clustering excluded repertoires with fewer than 30,000 or more than 120,000 public chains, plus five with anomalous nucleotide sharing. Imported from immuneACCESS, the table was reduced by TCRdb to in-frame sequences with V and J called. These copies leave out some clones; in studies compared against another copy, an unresolved V gene accounts for under half, and the cause of the remainder is not known. From that table come the V and J calls and clone size; the DNA was used to work out D and trimming. Present in this sample are 83,000 or so clones, approximately 76% of which were seen just once. About 9.4% of the sample is taken by the ten largest.

Study-wide findings and limitations: A further reported finding was that TCR beta sequences accurately predicted the HLA-A and HLA-B alleles for most subjects in the first cohort. Cytomegalovirus status was reported to be diagnosed by the classifier with high specificity and sensitivity in both the original and validation cohorts. In a later genetic analysis, a missense DCLRE1C variant was associated with V-gene and J-gene trimming of TCR beta chains, and the association was replicated in an independent cohort. Because counts were too low, seventeen rarely observed V segments, including chromosome 9 orphons, were excluded from the earlier analysis of several hundred of the donors. The cohort was sequenced for TCR beta chains only, and without alpha or paired-chain data the features that could be detected were limited. Broadly in line with IMGT annotations, most TCR beta V segments showed up in productive rearrangements about 87% or about 30% of the time in an earlier analysis of several hundred of the donors. Specific HLA alleles were associated with 15,000 to 20,000 TCR beta sequences at a false discovery rate of 0.05 in a later analysis. Linkage disequilibrium might explain the correlated functional status among segregating V segments, but an unknown experimental factor could not be excluded. A total of 150 or so TCR beta chains were listed by the study as associated with cytomegalovirus. A few of the identified cytomegalovirus-associated TCR beta chains were confirmed in vitro to be specific for cytomegalovirus antigens. Because HLA typing was unavailable for some donors at each locus, only the typed subset was used in association tests. Roughly uniform sequencing depth across donors was assumed in presence/absence analyses, although this assumption may not hold. When HLA alleles, especially DR and DQ, strongly co-occurred, attributing TCR associations to individual alleles was difficult. The 87-base-pair reads could not distinguish some IMGT-functional V segments, including TRBV6-2 and TRBV6-3, so those segments were excluded. Across donors, most TCR sequences were observed very rarely, whereas some public TCRs were present in many individuals. In a later analysis, HLA-associated TCR beta chains were found to be more clonally expanded and to have lower generation probabilities than equally common non-associated chains. The authors suggested that the approach could potentially be generalized to other disease states and immunological phenotypes. A later analysis reported that several top co-occurrence clusters appeared linked to parvovirus B19, influenza, CMV and Epstein-Barr virus. According to a later analysis, TCR association rates differed among HLA loci, with DRB1 alleles showing the most associated TCRs and HLA-C alleles showing the fewest. A later genetic analysis reported fewer N-insertions in productive TCRs among donors in an Asian-associated ancestry cluster than the roughly 620-donor mean. Most CMV-associated TCR beta chains appeared to be HLA-restricted in a later analysis, and the HLA associations seemed to be driven largely by CMV exposure. For the cohort, immune exposure information was limited to CMV serostatus. A cluster of highly shared sequence variants was judged likely to be a technical artifact of the sequencing pipeline.

The cohort was made up of around 720 healthy bone marrow donors. All cohort members were sampled while nominally healthy, although unrecorded immune exposures were likely present. The donor tested CMV seropositive and was one of the 289 seropositive cohort members. A peripheral blood sample was provided by each donor, and peripheral blood mononuclear cells were used for TCR beta sequencing. The Qiagen DNeasy Blood Extraction Kit was used to extract genomic DNA from the blood cell samples. The receptor chain draws on TRBV6-5 and TRBJ1-1; D gene: possibly TRBD1, on 5 matching bases. The sequencing sample was made of PBMCs. The source is a man in his thirties or forties in good health and CMV-seropositive. The CDR3 loop reads CASRQPGLANTEAFF. The DNA sequence is TGTGCCAGCAGACAACCGGGACTCGCGAACACTGAAGCTTTCTTT.